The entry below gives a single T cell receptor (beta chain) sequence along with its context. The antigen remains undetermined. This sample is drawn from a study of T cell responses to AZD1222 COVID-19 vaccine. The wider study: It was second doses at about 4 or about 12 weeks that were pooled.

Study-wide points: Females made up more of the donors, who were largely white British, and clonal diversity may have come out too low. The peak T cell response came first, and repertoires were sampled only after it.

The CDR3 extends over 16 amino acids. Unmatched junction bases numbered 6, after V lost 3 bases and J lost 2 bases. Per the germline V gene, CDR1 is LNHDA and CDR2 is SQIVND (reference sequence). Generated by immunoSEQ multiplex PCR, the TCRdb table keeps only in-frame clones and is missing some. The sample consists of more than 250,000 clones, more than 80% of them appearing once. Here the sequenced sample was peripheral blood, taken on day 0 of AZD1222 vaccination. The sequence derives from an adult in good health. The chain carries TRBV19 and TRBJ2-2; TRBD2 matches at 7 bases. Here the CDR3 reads CASSMGGRANTGELFF. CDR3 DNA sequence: TGTGCCAGTAGTATGGGTGGGAGGGCCAACACCGGGGAGCTGTTTTTT.